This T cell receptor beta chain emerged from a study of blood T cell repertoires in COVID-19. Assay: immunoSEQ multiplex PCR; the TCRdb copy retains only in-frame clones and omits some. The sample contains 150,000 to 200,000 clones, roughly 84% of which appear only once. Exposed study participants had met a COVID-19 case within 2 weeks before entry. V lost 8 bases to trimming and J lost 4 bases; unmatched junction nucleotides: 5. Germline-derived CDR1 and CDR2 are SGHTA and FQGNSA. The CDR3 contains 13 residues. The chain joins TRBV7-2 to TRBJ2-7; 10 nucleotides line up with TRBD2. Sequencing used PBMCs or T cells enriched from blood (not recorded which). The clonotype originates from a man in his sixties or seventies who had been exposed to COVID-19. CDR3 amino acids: CASRTSGTYEQYF. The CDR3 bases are TGTGCCAGCCGCACTAGCGGGACTTACGAGCAGTACTTC.